This TCR beta chain is drawn from a study of blood T cell repertoires in COVID-19. Across the study: Acute and convalescent COVID-19 samples came from the United States, Italy and Spain. Sample material is recorded as cDNA or gDNA derived from T cells, B-cell-depleted T cells, or PBMCs.

Germline CDR1 and CDR2: SGHDT and YYEEEE. V lost 4 bases, J lost 5 bases, and 11 bases lay in between. The CDR3 contains 13 residues. Recruited during active infection, patients (from Seattle) were subsequently followed longitudinally. The data were produced by immunoSEQ multiplex PCR, yet TCRdb's version contains in-frame clones alone and is incomplete. The sample holds 150,000 or so clones, 70% to 80% seen once. This sequence originates from an older woman with COVID-19, enrolled during active disease. This chain uses TRBV5-6 with TRBJ2-3; TRBD1 is a possible D gene (6 bases). The sequenced material came from peripheral blood. The CDR3 loop is CASSVQGRDTQYF. The CDR3 nucleotides are TGTGCCAGCAGCGTTCAGGGGAGAGATACGCAGTATTTT.